The rows below give T cell receptor beta chains drawn from one sample of a study of control samples from healthy donors and cancer patients. TCRdb's copy holds only in-frame clones and misses some; the assay was immunoSEQ multiplex PCR. The table includes approximately 180,000 clones, approximately 94% detected once. Sequenced input: blood. The receptors were gathered from a woman aged 18-35 years in good health. The CDR3 runs from the conserved cysteine through the conserved F or W. Fields, in order: J gene, CDR3 length, V gene, D gene, clone size, CDR3 DNA, CDR3 protein. A D gene is named only where the DNA matches it firmly. Part of the rows lack a size; the others show once, few, many or a class for expanded clones.

>TRBJ2-2|16|TRBV4-3|.|.
TGCGCCAGCAGCCAAGAGTCAGGGCAGAACACCGGGGAGCTGTTTTTT
CASSQESGQNTGELFF
>TRBJ1-4|14|TRBV3-1/TRBV3-2|.|.
TGTGCCAGCAGCCATACAGGGTTTAATGAAAAACTGTTTTTT
CASSHTGFNEKLFF
>TRBJ1-6|11|TRBV20-1|.|.
TGCAGTGCTAGAGAAGGTTCACCCCTCCACTTT
CSAREGSPLHF
>TRBJ2-7|15|TRBV9|TRBD1|.
TGTGCCAGCAGCGTAGGAGGCAGGGGGTCCTACGAGCAGTACTTC
CASSVGGRGSYEQYF
>TRBJ2-1|14|TRBV6-6|TRBD2|.
TGTGCCACCGGGGGGTTTGCCTCCTACAATGAGCAGTTCTTC
CATGGFASYNEQFF
>TRBJ1-3|17|TRBV7-2|TRBD1|.
TGTGCCAGCAGCACGGGACAGGGGGCGAGCTCTGGAAACACCATATATTTT
CASSTGQGASSGNTIYF
>TRBJ2-1|13|TRBV11-2|.|once
TGTGCCAGCAGCTTATCTAGTCGGTATGAGCAGTTCTTC
CASSLSSRYEQFF
>TRBJ1-4|15|TRBV6-5|.|.
TGTGCCAGCAGCCTACAGCCAGCGGCTAATGAAAAACTGTTTTTT
CASSLQPAANEKLFF
>TRBJ2-1|18|TRBV7-9|TRBD2|.
TGTGCCAGCAGCCTCAACCTATACACTAGCGGGAGAGGGAATGAGCAGTTCTTC
CASSLNLYTSGRGNEQFF
>TRBJ2-1|16|TRBV9|.|.
TGTGCCAGCAGCGTAGGGGGGGTCTATTTCTACAATGAGCAGTTCTTC
CASSVGGVYFYNEQFF
>TRBJ2-2|15|TRBV6-5|.|.
TGTGCCAGCAGTTACTCGGGGCGAGGCACCGGGGAGCTGTTTTTT
CASSYSGRGTGELFF
>TRBJ1-2|14|TRBV19|.|.
TGTGCCAGTAGTATATCAGGGTTGGACTATGGCTACACCTTC
CASSISGLDYGYTF
>TRBJ1-5|13|TRBV12-3/TRBV12-4|.|.
TGTGCCAGCGCTCAGGGGACCGATCAGCCCCAGCATTTT
CASAQGTDQPQHF
>TRBJ1-4|15|TRBV19|.|.
TGTGCCAGTACCGCCCCGGGGACAACTAATGAAAAACTGTTTTTT
CASTAPGTTNEKLFF
>TRBJ1-5|15|TRBV28|.|.
TGTGCCATCGTCCCGGGGCAGGGTGTCAATCAGCCCCAGCATTTT
CAIVPGQGVNQPQHF
>TRBJ1-3|13|TRBV6-5|.|.
TGTGCCAGCAGCTCCGGACTTGGAAACACCATATATTTT
CASSSGLGNTIYF
>TRBJ2-2|17|TRBV28|TRBD2|.
TGTGCCAGCACTCGGACTAGCGGGAGGGCCAGGGCCGGGGAGCTGTTTTTT
CASTRTSGRARAGELFF
>TRBJ2-7|12|TRBV12-3/TRBV12-4|.|once
TGTGCCAGCAGTCGGGGCTGCTACGAGCAGTACTTC
CASSRGCYEQYF
>TRBJ1-3|15|TRBV5-1|.|.
TGCGCCAGCAGCTTGGTTGGCCCCGAGGGAAACACCATATATTTT
CASSLVGPEGNTIYF
>TRBJ2-1|14|TRBV6-5|.|once
TGTGCCAGCTCGCGGAGAGGCCGTGACAATGAGCAGTTCTTC
CASSRRGRDNEQFF
>TRBJ1-4|15|TRBV7-9|TRBD1|few
TGTGCCAGCAGCTTGTCTGGACCAGGGGGTGAAAAACTGTTTTTT
CASSLSGPGGEKLFF
>TRBJ1-1|16|TRBV7-6|.|.
TGTGCCAGCAGCTTAGGCAATGGCCAATTGAACACTGAAGCTTTCTTT
CASSLGNGQLNTEAFF